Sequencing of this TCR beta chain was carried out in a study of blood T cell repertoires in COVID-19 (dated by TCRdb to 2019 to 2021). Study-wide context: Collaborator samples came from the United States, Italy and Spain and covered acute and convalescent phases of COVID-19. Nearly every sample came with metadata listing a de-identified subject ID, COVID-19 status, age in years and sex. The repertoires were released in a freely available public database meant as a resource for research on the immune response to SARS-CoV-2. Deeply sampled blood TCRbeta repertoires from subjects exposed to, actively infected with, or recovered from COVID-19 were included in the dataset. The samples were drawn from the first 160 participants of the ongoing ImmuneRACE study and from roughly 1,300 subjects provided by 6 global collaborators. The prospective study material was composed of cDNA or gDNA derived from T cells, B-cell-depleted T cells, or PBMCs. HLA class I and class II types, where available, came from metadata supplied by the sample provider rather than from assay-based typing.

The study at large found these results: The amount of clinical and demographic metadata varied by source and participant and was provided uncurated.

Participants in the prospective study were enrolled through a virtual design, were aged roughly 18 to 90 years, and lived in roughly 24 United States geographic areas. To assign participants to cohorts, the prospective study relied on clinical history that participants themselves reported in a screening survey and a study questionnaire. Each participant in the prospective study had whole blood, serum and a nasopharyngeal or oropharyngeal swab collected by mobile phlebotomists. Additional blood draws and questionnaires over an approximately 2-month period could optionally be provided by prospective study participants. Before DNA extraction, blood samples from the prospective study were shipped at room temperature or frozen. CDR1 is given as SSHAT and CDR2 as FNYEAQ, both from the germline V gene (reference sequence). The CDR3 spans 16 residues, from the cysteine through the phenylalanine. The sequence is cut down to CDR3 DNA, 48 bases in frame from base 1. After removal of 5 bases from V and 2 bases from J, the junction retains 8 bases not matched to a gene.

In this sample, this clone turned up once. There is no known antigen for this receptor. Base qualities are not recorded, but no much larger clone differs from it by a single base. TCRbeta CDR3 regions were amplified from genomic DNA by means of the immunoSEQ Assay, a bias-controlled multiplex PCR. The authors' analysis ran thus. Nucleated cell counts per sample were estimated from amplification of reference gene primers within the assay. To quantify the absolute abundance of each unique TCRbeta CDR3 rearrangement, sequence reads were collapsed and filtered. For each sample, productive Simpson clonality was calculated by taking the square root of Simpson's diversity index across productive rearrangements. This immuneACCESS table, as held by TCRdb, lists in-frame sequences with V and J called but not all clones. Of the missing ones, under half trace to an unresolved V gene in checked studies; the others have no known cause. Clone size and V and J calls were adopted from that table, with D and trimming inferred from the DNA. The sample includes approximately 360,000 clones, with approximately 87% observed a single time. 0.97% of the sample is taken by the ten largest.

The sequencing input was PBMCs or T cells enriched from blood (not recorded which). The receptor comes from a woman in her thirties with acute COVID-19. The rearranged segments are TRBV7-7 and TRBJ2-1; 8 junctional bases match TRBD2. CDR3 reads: CASSALQAGAYNEQFF. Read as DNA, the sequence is TGTGCCAGCAGCGCCCTCCAAGCGGGGGCCTACAATGAGCAGTTCTTC.